The rows below give T cell receptor beta chains drawn from one sample of a study of shared clonotypes between healthy human individuals. The assay was immunoSEQ multiplex PCR, and TCRdb's table has in-frame clones only and misses some. Seen here are approximately 1.5 million clones, 95% to 99% observed once, and the top ten hold roughly 0.45%. What was sequenced was naive CD4+ T cells sorted from blood. The receptors were sampled from a man between 25 and 39 years old in good health. Both conserved end residues are part of each CDR3. The D gene is left open where the match is weak. Clone size is shown for a subset of rows, as once, few, many or a class of expanded clone.

>NA|NA|TRBJ2-1|TRBV28
CASSPLGGRSSYNEQFF
TGTGCCAGCAGTCCCCTCGGGGGCCGTAGCTCCTACAATGAGCAGTTCTTC
>NA|TRBD1|TRBJ2-5|TRBV27
CASSLWSGTGVSSQYF
TGTGCCAGCAGTTTATGGTCCGGGACAGGGGTCAGTTCCCAGTACTTC
>NA|NA|TRBJ2-7|TRBV10-2
CASMLGQVYEQYF
TGCGCCAGCATGCTGGGGCAGGTCTACGAGCAGTACTTC
>once|TRBD2|TRBJ2-3|TRBV5-4
CASSSGSFTDTQYF
TGTGCCAGCAGCAGCGGGAGCTTCACAGATACGCAGTATTTT
>NA|TRBD2|TRBJ2-7|TRBV10-2
CASSEASGNYEQYF
TGCGCCAGCAGTGAGGCTAGCGGGAACTACGAGCAGTACTTC
>once|NA|TRBJ2-7|TRBV27
CASSYPQACEQYF
TGTGCCAGCAGTTACCCGCAGGCTTGCGAGCAGTACTTC
>NA|NA|TRBJ1-2|TRBV10-2
CASSEVAGNGYTF
TGCGCCAGCAGTGAAGTAGCAGGGAATGGCTACACCTTC
>NA|NA|TRBJ2-7|TRBV5-4
CASSLDRNSRQYF
TGTGCCAGCAGCTTGGATCGTAACTCCCGGCAGTACTTC
>NA|TRBD2|TRBJ2-7|TRBV4-3
CASSPQRESLEQYF
TGCGCCAGCAGCCCCCAGCGGGAGTCCCTCGAGCAGTACTTC
>NA|NA|TRBJ1-5|TRBV6-1
CASRPPEFVGQPQHF
TGTGCCAGCAGGCCCCCGGAGTTCGTTGGTCAGCCCCAGCATTTT